These 16 T cell receptor beta chains were sequenced from one sample in a study of shared clonotypes between healthy human individuals. The repertoire was sequenced with immunoSEQ multiplex PCR; TCRdb's copy has only in-frame clones and lacks some. The repertoire has around 1.1 million clones, about 80% of them found once; the top ten carry approximately 0.95%. Sequencing was performed on memory CD4+ T cells from PBMCs. Subset defined: CD45RA-negative fraction. These TCRs come from a young man in good health. Some clones in this sample may be carry-over from other donors' samples.

This chain connects TRBV7-2 to TRBJ2-3, with 14 bases fitting TRBD2. This CDR3 contains 16 residues. CDR1 is SGHTA, CDR2 FQGNSA, per germline. J lost 6 bases, V lost 4 bases, and 6 bases had no gene match. The CDR3 spells CASSSGTSGSGDTQYF. As DNA, the CDR3 is TGTGCCAGCAGCTCAGGGACTAGCGGGAGTGGGGATACGCAGTATTTT.

This chain links TRBV18 with TRBJ2-2; the D is unclear. Germline V gene data show CDR1 as KGHSH and CDR2 as LQKENI. V was clipped by 3 bases and J by 9 bases, with 5 bases between them. The CDR3 contains 11 residues. The CDR3 loop is CASSPTRELFF. The CDR3 bases are TGTGCCAGCTCACCTACTAGGGAGCTGTTTTTT.

This clone showed up just once. The rearrangement uses TRBV14 and TRBJ2-5; 7 bases map to TRBD1. Germline CDR1 and CDR2: SGHDN and FVKESK. V was clipped by 3 bases and J by 5 bases; unmatched bases: 3. The CDR3 loop spans 13 amino acids. CDR3 sequence: CASSHLQGETQYF. CDR3 DNA sequence: TGTGCCAGCAGCCATTTACAGGGGGAGACCCAGTACTTC.

V gene TRBV7-9 combines with J gene TRBJ2-7, with 9 bases aligning to TRBD2. CDR3 length equals 18 residues. The V gene's germline CDR1 is SEHNR and CDR2 FQNEAQ (reference sequence). Losses at the gene ends were 3 bases for V and 4 bases for J; bases not matched to a gene: 16. The CDR3 sequence is CASSLERASGAWAYEQYF. The CDR3, as DNA: TGTGCCAGCAGCTTGGAGCGGGCTAGCGGGGCCTGGGCGTACGAGCAGTACTTC.

The chain links TRBV25-1 to TRBJ2-5, with D possibly being TRBD1 or TRBD2 (5 bases each). The closer fit of TRBJ2-7 to the DNA end suggests the J call may be wrong. Germline V gives CDR1 MGHDK, CDR2 SYGVNS. The CDR3 spans 14 residues. CDR3 DNA: TGTGCCAGCAGTCCCTGGGACCCCAAGGGCGAGCAGTACTTC. This translates into CASSPWDPKGEQYF.

This chain connects TRBV18 to TRBJ1-1; TRBD1 matches at 8 bases. The junction had 6 bases not matched to a gene; V was cut back by 6 bases and J by 0 bases. The CDR3 loop spans 15 amino acids. Germline loops: CDR1 KGHSH, CDR2 LQKENI. This CDR3 reads CASSRGQALNTEAFF. The DNA of the CDR3 is TGTGCCAGCTCGCGGGGACAGGCACTGAACACTGAAGCTTTCTTT.

The chain recombines TRBV2 with TRBJ2-7; TRBD2 might be the D (5 bases). The germline gives CDR1 SNHLY, CDR2 FYNNEI. The CDR3 runs 14 residues. V shed 2 bases and J shed 5 bases, with 13 bases lying between them. The CDR3 loop reads CASSERGSLNEQYF. As DNA, the CDR3 is TGTGCCAGCAGTGAACGGGGTTCCCTGAACGAGCAGTACTTC.

The rearrangement uses TRBV11-2 and TRBJ2-1, with 7 bases identical to TRBD1. CDR1 is SGHAT and CDR2 is FQNNGV in the germline V gene. The V and J ends lost 5 bases and 7 bases, in that order; junction bases with no gene match: 8. This CDR3 contains 14 residues. In DNA form, the CDR3 reads TGTGCCAGCAGCGACGACAGGGTGTGGAATGAGCAGTTCTTC. Translated, it gives CASSDDRVWNEQFF.

The CDR3 reads CATSPRNRYNQPQHF. CDR3 in DNA: TGTGCCACCAGCCCTAGGAACAGGTACAATCAGCCCCAGCATTTT. This rearrangement joins TRBV6-5 to TRBJ1-5; TRBD1 might be the D (5 bases). V was shortened by 10 bases and J by 3 bases, with 19 bases between the two germline ends. Per germline, CDR1 MNHEY and CDR2 SVGAGI. The CDR3 contains 15 residues.

This clone was observed many times. The V gene is TRBV28, the J gene TRBJ1-5, with 9 bases matching TRBD1. Losses at the gene ends were 4 bases for V and 1 base for J; bases not matched to a gene: 8. The CDR3 runs to 17 residues. CDR1 and CDR2 (germline): MDHEN, SYDVKM. The DNA of the CDR3 is TGTGCCAGCAGTTGGGGGACAGGGCCTCAGAGCAATCAGCCCCAGCATTTT. Translation gives CASSWGTGPQSNQPQHF.

The chain links TRBV28 to TRBJ2-5; TRBD1 might be the D (5 bases). Germline CDR1 is MDHEN and CDR2 is SYDVKM. The CDR3 has 14 amino acids. Deletions cut 0 bases from V and 2 bases from J, with 7 bases between. Written as DNA, the CDR3 is TGTGCCAGCAGTTTATGGGGGCCACAAGAGACCCAGTACTTC. Its translation is CASSLWGPQETQYF.

CDR3 sequence reads: CASSLGGTGPNEKLFF. CDR3 in DNA: TGCGCCAGCAGCTTGGGGGGTACAGGGCCAAATGAAAAACTGTTTTTT. The rearrangement joins TRBV5-1 to TRBJ1-4; D perhaps matches TRBD1 (6 bases). Trimming took off 0 bases at V and 5 bases at J, with 14 bases between the two ends. The CDR3 sequence is 16 residues long. The germline V gene encodes CDR1 SGHRS and CDR2 YFSETQ.

The gene calls are TRBV6-5 and TRBJ2-1, with 7 bases matching TRBD2. After removal of 0 bases from V and 1 base from J, the junction contained 3 bases not matched to a gene. The CDR3 length is 16 residues. The V gene's germline CDR1 is MNHEY and CDR2 SVGAGI. This CDR3 reads CASSYSLAESYNEQFF. CDR3 bases: TGTGCCAGCAGTTACTCGCTAGCGGAATCCTACAATGAGCAGTTCTTC.

This clone was counted once. This CDR3 is CASSAQGQGMDEQFF. DNA for the CDR3: TGTGCCAGCTCAGCCCAAGGACAGGGGATGGATGAGCAGTTCTTC. V gene TRBV18 combines with J gene TRBJ2-1, with 9 bases identical to TRBD1. The J segment lost 8 bases and the V segment lost 5 bases, leaving 10 bases of the junction unmatched. Germline CDR1 reads KGHSH; CDR2 reads LQKENI. The CDR3 is made up of 15 amino acids.

This clone was counted a single time. The gene calls are TRBV5-1 and TRBJ1-2, with D perhaps matching TRBD1 (5 bases). Germline CDR1 reads SGHRS; CDR2 reads YFSETQ. The CDR3 spans 16 residues. V was cut by 7 bases and J by 6 bases, with 25 bases left in between. The CDR3 loop reads CASAWGVADIRHGYTF. The CDR3 region has the DNA TGCGCCAGCGCCTGGGGGGTAGCAGACATTAGACATGGCTACACCTTC.

V gene TRBV14 combines with J gene TRBJ2-5; D is unclear. The ends were cut back, 0 bases at V and 5 bases at J, with 7 bases in the middle. The CDR3 contains 13 residues. Germline CDR1 reads SGHDN; CDR2 reads FVKESK. CDR3 protein: CASSQERWETQYF. The CDR3 bases are TGTGCCAGCAGCCAAGAGAGATGGGAGACCCAGTACTTC.